One sample yielded the 5 T cell receptor beta chains listed below, sequenced in a study of CD8 T cells in Susac syndrome. After extraction with the RNeasy kit, roughly 0.5 to 1 ug of the RNA was reverse transcribed using random hexamers. Via MiXCR, TCRdb re-called the immunoSEQ multiplex PCR reads, giving one row per CDR3 protein. The repertoire holds about 240,000 distinct CDR3 sequences, with about 96% as singletons. The sequencing input was CD4+ T cells from PBMCs. The origin of the receptors is a human donor with Susac syndrome.

The gene calls are TRBV20-1 and TRBJ2-3; perhaps D is TRBD1 or TRBD2 (5 bases each). The CDR3 runs to 15 residues. Germline lookup yields CDR1 DFQATT and CDR2 SNEGSKA (reference sequence). Trimming removed 3 bases from V and 6 bases from J, with 19 bases in between. CDR3 nucleotide sequence: TGCAGTGCTAGTTTCGGGATGCCCGGGACCGATACGCAGTATTTT. Residues: CSASFGMPGTDTQYF.

The CDR3, as DNA: TGCGCCAGCAGCCCAGGGGCCGGTACAGGGTTTTCTGGGGCCAACGTCCTGACTTTC. Translating it yields CASSPGAGTGFSGANVLTF. V and J are TRBV4-1 and TRBJ2-6, with D tentatively TRBD1 (6 bases). Looked up from germline, CDR1 is MGHRA and CDR2 is YSYEKL. Trimming removed 4 bases at V and 1 base at J, with 20 bases between. There are 19 residues in the CDR3.

This clonotype appeared once. This rearrangement joins TRBV28 to TRBJ1-2, with D perhaps TRBD1 (5 bases). The CDR3 is 15 amino acids. The V gene lost 8 bases and the J gene lost 0 bases, with 16 bases spanning the gap. Germline V gene sequence: CDR1 MDHEN, CDR2 SYDVKM. CDR3 loop: CASEWQGIPNYGYTF. The CDR3, as DNA: TGTGCCAGCGAATGGCAGGGTATTCCTAACTATGGCTACACCTTC.

The J gene is TRBJ2-7, the V gene TRBV5-4; 8 positions match TRBD1. Per germline, CDR1 SGHNT and CDR2 YYREEE (reference sequence). V was clipped by 5 bases and J by 1 base; unmatched bases: 11. CDR3 length: 16 amino acids. CDR3 sequence (DNA): TGTGCCAGCAGTACAGGACAGGGATCTTTGTCCTACGAGCAGTACTTC. Its protein product is CASSTGQGSLSYEQYF.

CDR3: CAAVRLDRFETQYF. The CDR3 nucleotides read TGTGCCGCGGTGCGACTAGACCGGTTCGAGACCCAGTACTTC. The rearrangement uses TRBV15 and TRBJ2-5, with D tentatively TRBD2 (6 bases). Trimming removed 11 bases from V and 5 bases from J, with 21 bases in between. Germline V lookup: CDR1 LNHNV, CDR2 YYDKDF (reference sequence). The CDR3 covers 14 residues.